The rows below give T cell receptor beta chains drawn from one sample of a study of neurological immune-mediated disorders. TCRdb ran MiXCR on the 5' RACE reads and lists one entry per CDR3 protein. The table includes more than 70,000 distinct CDR3 sequences, about a tenth detected once. The sample consisted of PBMCs. The source of these receptors is a middle-aged man in good health. CDR3s include the opening cysteine and the closing phenylalanine or tryptophan. A D gene is named only where the DNA matches it firmly. Not every row has a clone size; where given, it reads once, few, many or a size class.

size: .
V: TRBV6-5
J: TRBJ2-3
D: TRBD2
CDR3: CASSYGMTSRDTQYF
DNA: TGTGCCAGCAGTTACGGGATGACTAGCAGAGATACGCAGTATTTT

size: many
V: TRBV4-2
J: TRBJ1-5
D: TRBD1
CDR3: CASSLRQGGDQPQHF
DNA: TGTGCCAGCAGCCTTCGACAGGGGGGGGATCAGCCCCAGCATTTT

size: many
V: TRBV5-1
J: TRBJ2-7
D: .
CDR3: CASRNQGTLGEQYF
DNA: TGCGCCAGCAGGAATCAGGGGACCCTCGGCGAGCAGTACTTC

size: many
V: TRBV7-6
J: TRBJ1-6
D: .
CDR3: CASSLGGDNSPLHF
DNA: TGTGCCAGCAGCTTAGGAGGGGATAATTCACCCCTCCACTTT

size: many
V: TRBV5-6
J: TRBJ1-1
D: .
CDR3: CASSLGRHTEAFF
DNA: TGTGCCAGCAGCTTGGGCAGACACACTGAAGCTTTCTTT

size: many
V: TRBV5-1
J: TRBJ1-1
D: .
CDR3: CASSLESPVIAFF
DNA: TGCGCCAGCAGCTTGGAGTCTCCGGTGATAGCTTTCTTT

size: many
V: TRBV28
J: TRBJ1-1
D: .
CDR3: CASSTTSTAEAFF
DNA: TGTGCCAGCAGCACTACAAGTACGGCTGAAGCTTTCTTT

size: many
V: TRBV11-2
J: TRBJ2-5
D: TRBD1
CDR3: CASSGQGIQETQYF
DNA: TGTGCCAGCAGCGGACAGGGAATCCAAGAGACCCAGTACTTC

size: many
V: TRBV7-3
J: TRBJ2-1
D: .
CDR3: CASSRRPGRATGKYNEQFF
DNA: TGTGCCAGCAGCCGCCGTCCCGGCAGAGCAACGGGAAAATACAATGAGCAGTTCTTC

size: many
V: TRBV6-2/TRBV6-3
J: TRBJ1-1
D: .
CDR3: CASLEPGRTEAFF
DNA: TGTGCCAGTTTAGAGCCCGGGCGAACTGAAGCTTTCTTT

size: many
V: TRBV10-2
J: TRBJ1-2
D: .
CDR3: CASSSGLPSSGYTF
DNA: TGCGCCAGCAGTTCCGGCCTTCCTAGTAGTGGCTACACCTTC

size: many
V: TRBV20-1
J: TRBJ2-1
D: TRBD1
CDR3: CSAKGASSYNEQFF
DNA: TGCAGTGCCAAGGGGGCTTCCTCCTACAATGAGCAGTTCTTC

size: many
V: TRBV5-1
J: TRBJ1-1
D: .
CDR3: CASSGQVGETEAFF
DNA: TGCGCCAGCAGCGGGCAGGTTGGAGAAACTGAAGCTTTCTTT

size: many
V: TRBV7-8
J: TRBJ2-7
D: .
CDR3: CASSPLAEQQDYEQYF
DNA: TGTGCCAGCAGCCCCCTGGCCGAACAACAGGATTACGAGCAGTACTTC

size: many
V: TRBV20-1
J: TRBJ2-1
D: .
CDR3: CSALDSAHQGSSYNEQFF
DNA: TGCAGTGCCCTTGACTCGGCTCATCAGGGAAGCTCCTACAATGAGCAGTTCTTC